The text below deals with one TCR beta chain. Its target is unknown. This sample is drawn from a study of post-analysis software for immune sequencing data. Overall study: Relapsing-remitting, secondary progressive and progressive-relapsing forms of multiple sclerosis all featured among disease courses.

Prepared TCR beta cDNA libraries contained unique molecular identifiers. TCRdb independently ran MiXCR on the PCR reads; one entry per CDR3 protein. In the table there are hundreds of thousands of distinct CDR3 sequences, 25% to 30% of which are singletons. Study outcomes and limitations: Samples prepared in the same batch strongly co-clustered by F measure. Compared against controls, patients with multiple sclerosis displayed significantly lower normalized Chao1 diversity.

The material sequenced was blood. The TCR comes from a girl under 18 with multiple sclerosis.

The CDR3 region is CASSRQGSGGYTF. The CDR3 coding sequence is TGTGCCAGCAGTCGACAGGGGAGCGGTGGCTACACCTTC. The chain couples TRBV6-5 to TRBJ1-2, with TRBD1 matching 8 bases. Looked up from germline, CDR1 is MNHEY and CDR2 is SVGAGI. V was clipped by 5 bases and J by 7 bases; unmatched bases: 6. This CDR3 contains 13 residues.